This TCR beta chain stems from a study of Graves' ophthalmopathy and Graves' hyperthyroidism. Study overall: Peripheral blood collection took place at initial diagnosis, before any treatment.

The study amplified TCR beta CDR3 regions using RNA transcripts. Second-round multiplex PCR came after a first-round RT-PCR that employed HTBI primers. TCRdb reanalysed the multiplex PCR reads using MiXCR and keeps one entry per CDR3 protein. The sample records just over 600,000 distinct CDR3 sequences, approximately 22% being singletons. The germline V gene has CDR1 MNHNS and CDR2 SASEGT. Trimming took 4 bases from V and 8 from J, leaving 11 bases between them. This CDR3 region has 12 residues. Study-wide findings and caveats: A model of 13 signatures distinguished ophthalmopathy from stable hyperthyroidism at approximately 90% sensitivity and approximately 81% specificity. Blood contained most expanded thyroid clonotypes exceeding 0.001 frequency.

This clonotype was seen at least ten times. Its cognate antigen is unknown. This chain joins TRBV6-1 and TRBJ1-1; a possible D gene is TRBD1 (5 bases). This receptor was obtained from a woman aged 18-35 years with stable Graves' hyperthyroidism. Some clones in this sample may be carry-over from other donors' samples. Sequencing was carried out using peripheral blood. This CDR3 is CASSAGSKEAFF. DNA for the CDR3: TGTGCCAGCAGTGCAGGGAGTAAAGAAGCTTTCTTT.